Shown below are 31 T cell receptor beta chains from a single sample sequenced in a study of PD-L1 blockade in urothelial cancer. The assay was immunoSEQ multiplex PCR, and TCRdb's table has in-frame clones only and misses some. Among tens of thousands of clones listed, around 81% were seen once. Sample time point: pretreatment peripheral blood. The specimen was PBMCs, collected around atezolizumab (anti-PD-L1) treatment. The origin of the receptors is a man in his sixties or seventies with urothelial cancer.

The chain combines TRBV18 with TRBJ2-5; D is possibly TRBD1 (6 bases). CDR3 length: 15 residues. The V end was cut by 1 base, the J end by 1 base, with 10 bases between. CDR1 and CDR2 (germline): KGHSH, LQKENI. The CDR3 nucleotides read TGTGCCAGCTCACCACTGACAGGCCCCCAAGAGACCCAGTACTTC. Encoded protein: CASSPLTGPQETQYF. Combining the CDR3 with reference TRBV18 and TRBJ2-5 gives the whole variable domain NAGVMQNPRHLVRRRGQEARLRCSPMKGHSHVYWYRQLPEEGLKFMVYLQKENIIDESGMPKERFSAEFPKEGPSILRIQQVVRGDSAAYFCASSPLTGPQETQYFGPGTRLLVL.

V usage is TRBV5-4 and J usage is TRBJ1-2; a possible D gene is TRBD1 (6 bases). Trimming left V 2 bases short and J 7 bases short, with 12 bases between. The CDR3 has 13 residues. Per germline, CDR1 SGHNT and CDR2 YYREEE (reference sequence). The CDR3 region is CASSFTGFRGYTF. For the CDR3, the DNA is TGTGCCAGCAGCTTCACAGGGTTTCGTGGCTACACCTTC. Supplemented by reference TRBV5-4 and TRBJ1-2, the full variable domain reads ETGVTQSPTHLIKTRGQQVTLRCSSQSGHNTVSWYQQALGQGPQFIFQYYREEENGRGNFPPRFSGLQFPNYSSELNVNALELDDSALYLCASSFTGFRGYTFGSGTRLTVV.

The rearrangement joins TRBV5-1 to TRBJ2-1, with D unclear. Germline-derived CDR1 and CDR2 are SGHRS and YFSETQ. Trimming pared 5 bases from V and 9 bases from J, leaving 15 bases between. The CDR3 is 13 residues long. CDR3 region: CASRTARGFEQFF. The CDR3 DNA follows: TGCGCCAGCAGGACTGCCAGAGGATTTGAGCAGTTCTTC.

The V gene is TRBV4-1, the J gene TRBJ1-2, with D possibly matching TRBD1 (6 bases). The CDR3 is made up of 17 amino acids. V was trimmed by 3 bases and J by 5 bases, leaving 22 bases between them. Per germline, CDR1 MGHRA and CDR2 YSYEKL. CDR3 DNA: TGCGCCAGCAGCCACCTATCACAGGGTCCCGTAATATATGGCTACACCTTC. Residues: CASSHLSQGPVIYGYTF.

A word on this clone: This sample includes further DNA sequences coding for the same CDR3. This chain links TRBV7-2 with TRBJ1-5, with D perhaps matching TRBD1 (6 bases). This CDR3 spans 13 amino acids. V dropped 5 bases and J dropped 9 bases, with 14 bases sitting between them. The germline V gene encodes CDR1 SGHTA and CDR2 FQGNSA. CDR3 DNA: TGTGCCAGCAGCGGAGACAGGTTGTGGCCCCAGCATTTT. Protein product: CASSGDRLWPQHF. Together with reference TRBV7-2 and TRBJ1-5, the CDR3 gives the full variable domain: GAGVSQSPSNKVTEKGKDVELRCDPISGHTALYWYRQSLGQGLEFLIYFQGNSAPDKSGLPSDRFSAERTGGSVSTLTIQRTQQEDSAVYLCASSGDRLWPQHFGDGTRLSIL.

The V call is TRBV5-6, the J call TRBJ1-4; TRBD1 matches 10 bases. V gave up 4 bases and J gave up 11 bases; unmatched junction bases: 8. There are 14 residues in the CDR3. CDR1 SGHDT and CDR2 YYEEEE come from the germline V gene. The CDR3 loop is CASSMGQGYYKLFF. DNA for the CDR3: TGTGCCAGCAGCATGGGACAGGGGTATTACAAACTGTTTTTT.

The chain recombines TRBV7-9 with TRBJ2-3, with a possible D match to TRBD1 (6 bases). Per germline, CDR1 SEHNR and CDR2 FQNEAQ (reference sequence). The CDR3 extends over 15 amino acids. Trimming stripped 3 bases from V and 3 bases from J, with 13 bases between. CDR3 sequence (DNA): TGTGCCAGCAGCTTGCCTACAGGGCCAACAGATACGCAGTATTTT. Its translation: CASSLPTGPTDTQYF.

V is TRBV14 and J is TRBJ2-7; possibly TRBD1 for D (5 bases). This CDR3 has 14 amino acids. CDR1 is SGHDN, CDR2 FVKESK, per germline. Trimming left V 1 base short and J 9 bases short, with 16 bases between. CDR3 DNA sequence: TGTGCCAGCAGCCAAGTCCTATCAGGGCAAGGGCAGTACTTC. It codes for CASSQVLSGQGQYF.

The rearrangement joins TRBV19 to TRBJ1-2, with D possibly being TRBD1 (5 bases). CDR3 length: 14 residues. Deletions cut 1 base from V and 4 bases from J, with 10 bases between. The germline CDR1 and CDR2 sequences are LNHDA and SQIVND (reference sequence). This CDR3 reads CASSIAGIVYGYTF. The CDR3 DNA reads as TGTGCCAGTAGTATAGCAGGGATAGTCTATGGCTACACCTTC.

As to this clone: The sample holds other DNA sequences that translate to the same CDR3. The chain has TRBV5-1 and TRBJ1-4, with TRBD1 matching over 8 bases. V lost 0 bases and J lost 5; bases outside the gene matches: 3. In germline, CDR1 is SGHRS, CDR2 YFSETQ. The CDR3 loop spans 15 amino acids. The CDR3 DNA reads TGCGCCAGCAGCTTGGTCGGACAGGGAAATGAAAAACTGTTTTTT. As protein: CASSLVGQGNEKLFF. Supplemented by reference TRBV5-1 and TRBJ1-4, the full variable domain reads KAGVTQTPRYLIKTRGQQVTLSCSPISGHRSVSWYQQTPGQGLQFLFEYFSETQRNKGNFPGRFSGRQFSNSRSEMNVSTLELGDSALYLCASSLVGQGNEKLFFGSGTQLSVL.

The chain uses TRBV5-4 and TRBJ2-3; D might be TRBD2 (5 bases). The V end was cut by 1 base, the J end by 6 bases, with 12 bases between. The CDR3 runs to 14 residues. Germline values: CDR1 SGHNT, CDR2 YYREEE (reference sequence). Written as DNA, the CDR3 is TGTGCCAGCAGCTTGACTAGTACTTTTGATACGCAGTATTTT. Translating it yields CASSLTSTFDTQYF.

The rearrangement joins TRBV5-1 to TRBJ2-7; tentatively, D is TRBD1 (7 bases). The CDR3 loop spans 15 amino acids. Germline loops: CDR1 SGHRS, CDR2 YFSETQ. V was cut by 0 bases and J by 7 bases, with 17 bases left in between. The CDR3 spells CASSLDFQGGREQYF. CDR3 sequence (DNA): TGCGCCAGCAGCTTGGACTTCCAGGGGGGTAGGGAGCAGTACTTC.

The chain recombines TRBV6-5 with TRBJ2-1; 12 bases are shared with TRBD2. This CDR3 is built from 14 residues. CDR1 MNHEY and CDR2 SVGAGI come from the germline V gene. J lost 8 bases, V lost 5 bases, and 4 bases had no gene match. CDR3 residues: CASSTSGRSDEQFF. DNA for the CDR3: TGTGCCAGCAGTACTAGCGGGAGGTCAGATGAGCAGTTCTTC.

CDR3 DNA: TGTGCCAGCAGCTTAAACTCCGGGACACAAGCTTTCTTT. Translated, it gives CASSLNSGTQAFF. The rearrangement uses TRBV11-2 and TRBJ1-1, with D tentatively TRBD1 (6 bases). CDR3 size: 13 residues. The V gene's germline CDR1 is SGHAT and CDR2 FQNNGV. V was clipped by 2 bases and J by 9 bases, with 13 bases between them.

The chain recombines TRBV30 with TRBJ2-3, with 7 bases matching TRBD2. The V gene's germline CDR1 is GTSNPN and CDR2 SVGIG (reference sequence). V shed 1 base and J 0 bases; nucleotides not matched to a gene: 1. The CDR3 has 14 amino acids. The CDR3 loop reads CAWSEGLSTDTQYF. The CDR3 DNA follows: TGTGCCTGGAGTGAGGGACTAAGCACAGATACGCAGTATTTT.

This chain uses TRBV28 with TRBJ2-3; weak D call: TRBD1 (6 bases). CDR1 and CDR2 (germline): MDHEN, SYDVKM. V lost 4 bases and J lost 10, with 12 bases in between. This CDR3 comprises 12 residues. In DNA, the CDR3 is TGTGCCAGCAGTTCAACAGGGAGAGCGCAGTATTTT. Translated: CASSSTGRAQYF.

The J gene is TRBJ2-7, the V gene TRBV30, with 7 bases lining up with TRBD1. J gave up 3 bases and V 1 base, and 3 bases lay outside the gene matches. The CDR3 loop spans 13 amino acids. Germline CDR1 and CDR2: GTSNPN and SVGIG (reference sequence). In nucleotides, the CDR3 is TGTGCCTGGAGTGGTGGACAGGACTACGAGCAGTACTTC. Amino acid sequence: CAWSGGQDYEQYF.

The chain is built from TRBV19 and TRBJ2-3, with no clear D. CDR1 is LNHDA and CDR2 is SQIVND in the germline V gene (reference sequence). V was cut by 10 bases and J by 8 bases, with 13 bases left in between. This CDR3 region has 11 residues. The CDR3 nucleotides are TGTGCCACCCAAGAGGATACTACGCAGTATTTT. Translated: CATQEDTTQYF.

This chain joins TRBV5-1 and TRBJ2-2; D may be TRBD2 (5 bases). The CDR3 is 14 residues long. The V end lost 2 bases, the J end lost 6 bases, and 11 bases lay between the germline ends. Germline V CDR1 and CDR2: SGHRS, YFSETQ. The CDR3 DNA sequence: TGCGCCAGCAGCTTTTGGGGAGAGGCCGGGGAGCTGTTTTTT. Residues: CASSFWGEAGELFF.

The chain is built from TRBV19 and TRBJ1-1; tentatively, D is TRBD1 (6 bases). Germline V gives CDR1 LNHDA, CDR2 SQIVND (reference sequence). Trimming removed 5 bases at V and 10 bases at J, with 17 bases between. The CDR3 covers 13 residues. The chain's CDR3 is CASSPQSGHRAFF. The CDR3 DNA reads TGTGCCAGTAGTCCGCAGTCGGGACACCGAGCTTTCTTT.

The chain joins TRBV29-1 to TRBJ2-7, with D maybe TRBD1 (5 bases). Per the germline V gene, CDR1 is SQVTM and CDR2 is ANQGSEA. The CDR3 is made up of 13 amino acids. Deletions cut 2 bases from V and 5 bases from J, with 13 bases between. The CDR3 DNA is TGCAGCGTTGAACAGGGAAGCAGGGACGAGCAGTACTTC. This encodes CSVEQGSRDEQYF.

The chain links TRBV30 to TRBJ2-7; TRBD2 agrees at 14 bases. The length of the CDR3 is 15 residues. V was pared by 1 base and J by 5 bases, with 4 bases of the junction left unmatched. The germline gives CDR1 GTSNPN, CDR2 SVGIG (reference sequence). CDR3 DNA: TGTGCCTGGAGTGCGGGACTAGCGGGAGTAAACGAGCAGTACTTC. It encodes CAWSAGLAGVNEQYF.

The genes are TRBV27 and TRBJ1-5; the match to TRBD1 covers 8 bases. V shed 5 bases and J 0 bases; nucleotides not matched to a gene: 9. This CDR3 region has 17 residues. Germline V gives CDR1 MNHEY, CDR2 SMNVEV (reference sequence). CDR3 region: CASSPDRGRYSNQPQHF. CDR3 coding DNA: TGTGCCAGCAGTCCTGACAGGGGCCGTTATAGCAATCAGCCCCAGCATTTT.

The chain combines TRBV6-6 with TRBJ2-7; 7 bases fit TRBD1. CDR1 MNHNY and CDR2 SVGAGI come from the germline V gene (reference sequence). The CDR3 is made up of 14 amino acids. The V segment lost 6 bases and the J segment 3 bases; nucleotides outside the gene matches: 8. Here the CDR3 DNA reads TGTGCCAGCAGGAAAGACAGGGACGACTACGAGCAGTACTTC. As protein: CASRKDRDDYEQYF.

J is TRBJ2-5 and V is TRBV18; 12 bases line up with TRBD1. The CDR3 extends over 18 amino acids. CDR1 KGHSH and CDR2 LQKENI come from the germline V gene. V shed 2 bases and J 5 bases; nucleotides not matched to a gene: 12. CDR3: CASSPSPPGTGGGETQYF. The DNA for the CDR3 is TGTGCCAGCTCACCATCCCCGCCCGGGACAGGGGGCGGTGAGACCCAGTACTTC.

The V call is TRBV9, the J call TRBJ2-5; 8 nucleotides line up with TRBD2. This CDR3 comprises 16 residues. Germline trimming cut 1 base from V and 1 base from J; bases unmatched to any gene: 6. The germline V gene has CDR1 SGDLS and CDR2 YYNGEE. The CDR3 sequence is CASSVSGLAGQETQYF. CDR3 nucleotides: TGTGCCAGCAGCGTATCGGGGCTAGCGGGCCAAGAGACCCAGTACTTC.

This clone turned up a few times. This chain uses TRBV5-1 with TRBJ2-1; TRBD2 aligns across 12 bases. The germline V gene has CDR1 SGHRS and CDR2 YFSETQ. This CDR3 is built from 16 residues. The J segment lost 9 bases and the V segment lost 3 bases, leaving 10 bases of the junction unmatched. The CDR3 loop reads CASSYISSGRAVEQFF. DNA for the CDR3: TGCGCCAGCAGCTACATTTCTAGCGGGAGGGCCGTTGAGCAGTTCTTC.

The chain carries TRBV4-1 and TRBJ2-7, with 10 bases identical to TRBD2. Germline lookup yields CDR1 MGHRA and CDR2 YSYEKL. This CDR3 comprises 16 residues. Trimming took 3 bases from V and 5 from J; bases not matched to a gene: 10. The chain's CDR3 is CASSQIMSGRANEQYF. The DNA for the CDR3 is TGCGCCAGCAGCCAGATTATGAGCGGGAGGGCCAACGAGCAGTACTTC.

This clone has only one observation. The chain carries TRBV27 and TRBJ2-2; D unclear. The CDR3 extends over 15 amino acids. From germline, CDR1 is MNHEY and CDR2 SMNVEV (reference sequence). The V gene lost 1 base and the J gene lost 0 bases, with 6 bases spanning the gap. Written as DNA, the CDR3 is TGTGCCAGCAGTTTATACAATACGAACACCGGGGAGCTGTTTTTT. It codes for CASSLYNTNTGELFF.

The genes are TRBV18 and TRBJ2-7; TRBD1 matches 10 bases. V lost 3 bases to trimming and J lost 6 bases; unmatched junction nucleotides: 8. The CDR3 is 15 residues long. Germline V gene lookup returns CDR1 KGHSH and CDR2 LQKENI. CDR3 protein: CASSPSGTGDGEQYF. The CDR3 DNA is TGTGCCAGCTCACCCAGCGGGACAGGGGATGGCGAGCAGTACTTC.

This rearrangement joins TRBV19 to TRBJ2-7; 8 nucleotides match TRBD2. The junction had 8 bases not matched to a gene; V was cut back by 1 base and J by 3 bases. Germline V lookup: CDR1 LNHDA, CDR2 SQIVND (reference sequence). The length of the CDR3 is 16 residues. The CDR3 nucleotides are TGTGCCAGTAGTATAGGGGCCCTAGCGGGCGACTACGAGCAGTACTTC. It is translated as CASSIGALAGDYEQYF. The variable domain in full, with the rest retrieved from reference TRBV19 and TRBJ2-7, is DGGITQSPKYLFRKEGQNVTLSCEQNLNHDAMYWYRQDPGQGLRLIYYSQIVNDFQKGDIAEGYSVSREKKESFPLTVTSAQKNPTAFYLCASSIGALAGDYEQYFGPGTRLTVT.